This TCR beta chain was sequenced during a study of T cells after yellow fever vaccination. Turning to the study itself: SMART-Seq v4 Ultra Low Input served to prepare low-cell-number fractions.

V lost 7 bases, J lost 3 bases, and 5 bases stayed unmatched. CDR3 size: 13 residues. On this clonotype itself: No antigen is known for it.

Study-wide results and caveats: FACS-sorted repertoires could contain abundant clonotypes contaminating from the bulk population. Weaker, the secondary response peaked sooner, at day 5 versus 15.

Template-switching 5'RACE yielded the TCR cDNA; a universal primer site and UMIs were added in the process. TCRdb processed the 5' RACE reads anew with MiXCR; each CDR3 protein has one entry. The table lists a few hundred thousand distinct CDR3 sequences, roughly 10% of them singletons. The specimen comprised PBMCs, sampled on the day of the first yellow fever vaccination. The sequence came from a man between 18 and 29 years old who received the YFV17D yellow fever vaccine. The chain carries TRBV12-3 or TRBV12-4 and TRBJ2-5; 7 bases align to TRBD2. CDR3 protein: CASTWGGKETQYF. The CDR3 region has the DNA TGTGCCAGCACTTGGGGGGGGAAAGAGACCCAGTACTTC.